Listed below are T cell receptor beta chains from one sample, sequenced in a study of blood T cell repertoires in COVID-19. The assay was immunoSEQ multiplex PCR, and TCRdb's table has in-frame clones only and misses some. The data show a few hundred thousand clones, approximately 89% seen once. Sequences were obtained from peripheral blood. The source of these receptors is a woman aged 25 to 39 who had recovered from COVID-19. Each CDR3 is given with its conserved first and last residue. The order of the fields is V gene, J gene, D gene, clone size, CDR3 DNA, CDR3 protein. D genes are given only for firm matches. The size field is filled for only some rows; it gives once, few, many or a size class.

>TRBV7-9|TRBJ2-1|-|-
TGTGCCAGCAGCTTAGCCAACGGGTACAATGAGCAGTTCTTC
CASSLANGYNEQFF
>TRBV19|TRBJ2-2|TRBD1|-
TGTGCCAGTAGTAGGGACAGGGGTTCCGGGGAGCTGTTTTTT
CASSRDRGSGELFF
>TRBV10-3|TRBJ1-1|-|-
TGTGCCATCAACGTTGGCTTAAACACTGAAGCTTTCTTT
CAINVGLNTEAFF
>TRBV5-1|TRBJ1-2|-|-
TGCGCCAGCAGCCCCACAGGGAACAACTTCAACTATGGCTACACCTTC
CASSPTGNNFNYGYTF
>TRBV7-9|TRBJ1-3|TRBD1|-
TGTGCCAGCAGCAAGGGACAGGGAGACACCATATATTTT
CASSKGQGDTIYF
>TRBV4-3|TRBJ2-1|TRBD2|-
TGCGCCAGCAGCCAAGAGTGGGCTAGCGGGGGCCCTAATGAGCAGTTCTTC
CASSQEWASGGPNEQFF
>TRBV5-5|TRBJ1-2|TRBD1|-
TGTGCCAGCAGCTCGGACAGGGCGGGCTATGGCTACACCTTC
CASSSDRAGYGYTF
>TRBV5-1|TRBJ2-2|-|-
TGCGCCAGCAGCTTGGCCTCCAGCACCGGGGAGCTGTTTTTT
CASSLASSTGELFF
>TRBV9|TRBJ2-7|TRBD1|-
TGTGCCAGCAGCGTAGAAGGGACAGCGGCCTACGAGCAGTACTTC
CASSVEGTAAYEQYF
>TRBV11-2|TRBJ2-1|TRBD2|-
TGTGCCAGCAGCTTAGGGAGCGGGGGGTGGTACAATGAGCAGTTCTTC
CASSLGSGGWYNEQFF
>TRBV2|TRBJ1-2|TRBD1|-
TGTGCCAGCAGGTCCGGGACAGCTTCCGGCTACACCTTC
CASRSGTASGYTF
>TRBV5-5|TRBJ2-6|-|once
TGTGCCAGCAGCCCTCATCAGGGGGGTATCTCTGGGGCCAACGTCCTGACTTTC
CASSPHQGGISGANVLTF
>TRBV5-1|TRBJ1-1|-|-
TGCGCCAGCAGCTTCCGAACAGGCGAGAACACTGAAGCTTTCTTT
CASSFRTGENTEAFF
>TRBV18|TRBJ1-2|TRBD1|-
TGTGCCAGCAAAGGGGACAGATCTTCCTATGGCTACACCTTC
CASKGDRSSYGYTF
>TRBV5-1|TRBJ2-3|TRBD1|-
TGCGCCAGCAGCATCCCGACAGGGAACACAGATACGCAGTATTTT
CASSIPTGNTDTQYF
>TRBV2|TRBJ2-5|TRBD2|-
TGTGCCAGCAGGCCGGGACTAGAACAAGAGACCCAGTACTTC
CASRPGLEQETQYF
>TRBV24-1|TRBJ1-2|TRBD1|-
TGTGCCACCAGTGATCCGACAGGGGGCTATGGCTACACCTTC
CATSDPTGGYGYTF
>TRBV20-1|TRBJ2-3|-|-
TGCAGTGCTAGTTCGGGGGTGGAGAGCACAGATACGCAGTATTTT
CSASSGVESTDTQYF
>TRBV6-2/TRBV6-3|TRBJ2-1|TRBD2|-
TGTGCCAGCAGTTACCCGAGCGGGGGGGCTAAGCGTGAGCAGTTCTTC
CASSYPSGGAKREQFF
>TRBV19|TRBJ2-1|-|-
TGTGCCAGTAGTCCGGGACTGCTTAATGAGCAGTTCTTC
CASSPGLLNEQFF
>TRBV7-2|TRBJ2-2|TRBD2|-
TGTGCCAGCAGCGCGTCCTTAGCGGGGGGGCTTAGGGAGCTGTTTTTT
CASSASLAGGLRELFF
>TRBV6-1|TRBJ2-3|TRBD2|once
TGTGCCAGCAGTGAAATTGCGGGGGGGCCAGATACGCAGTATTTT
CASSEIAGGPDTQYF
>TRBV5-1|TRBJ1-4|TRBD1|-
TGCGCCAGCGGACAGGCTCTAGTTGCAACTAATGAAAAACTGTTTTTT
CASGQALVATNEKLFF
>TRBV28|TRBJ1-6|-|few
TGTGCCAGCAGTTTCCCCCTTCAGGGGCCCCTCCACTTT
CASSFPLQGPLHF
>TRBV5-1|TRBJ1-1|TRBD1|-
TGCGCCAGCAGCTCGGGACAGGCGAACACTGAAGCTTTCTTT
CASSSGQANTEAFF
>TRBV10-2|TRBJ1-5|TRBD1|-
TGCGCCAGCAGCCTAACCGGGACAGGGCTACAGCAGCCCCAGCATTTT
CASSLTGTGLQQPQHF
>TRBV14|TRBJ2-2|-|few
TGTGCCAGCAGCCAGGGTAGGAGCGGGGAGCTGTTTTTT
CASSQGRSGELFF
>TRBV30|TRBJ1-6|TRBD1|-
TGTGCCTGGAGTGTCCCAGGGGGCGCGCATTCACCCCTCCACTTT
CAWSVPGGAHSPLHF
>TRBV18|TRBJ2-7|TRBD1|-
TGTGCCAGCTCACCTCGACAGGGAACCTACGAGCAGTACTTC
CASSPRQGTYEQYF
>TRBV7-2|TRBJ2-7|-|many
TGTGCCAGCAGCTTAACCCCGGGGTCAACCTACGAGCAGTACTTC
CASSLTPGSTYEQYF
>TRBV28|TRBJ1-5|TRBD1|few
TGTGCCAGCAGTCGGACAGGGATTTATAGCAATCAGCCCCAGCATTTT
CASSRTGIYSNQPQHF
>TRBV2|TRBJ1-1|-|few
TGTGCCACCCTGATCGGGGAGGACACTGAAGCTTTCTTT
CATLIGEDTEAFF
>TRBV30|TRBJ1-1|-|once
TGTGCCTGGAGAGAACCGACAGAATACCTAGCTTTCTTT
CAWREPTEYLAFF
>TRBV28|TRBJ2-1|TRBD2|-
TGTGCCAGCGGGTACGGGACTAGCTCCTACAATGAGCAGTTCTTC
CASGYGTSSYNEQFF
>TRBV2|TRBJ2-7|TRBD2|-
TGTGCCAGCCTCCGGGGGGGAACCTACGAGCAGTACTTC
CASLRGGTYEQYF
>TRBV5-8|TRBJ2-4|TRBD2|-
TGTGCCAGCAGCTTGGCCGGACTAGCGGGGGACCTAGCCAAAAACATTCAGTACTTC
CASSLAGLAGDLAKNIQYF
>TRBV4-3|TRBJ1-3|-|-
TGCGCCAGCAGCCAAGTTCCCACGAGCTCTGGAAACACCATATATTTT
CASSQVPTSSGNTIYF
>TRBV4-1|TRBJ1-3|-|-
TGCGCCAGCAGCCAATCCACTTGGGGAGTTGGAAACACCATATATTTT
CASSQSTWGVGNTIYF
>TRBV7-3|TRBJ2-3|TRBD2|-
TGTGCCAGCAGCTTAAAACCTAGCGGGGGGGCCGGTGATACGCAGTATTTT
CASSLKPSGGAGDTQYF
>TRBV15|TRBJ1-4|TRBD1|-
TGTGCCACGAAGGCGACAGGGATATCCGCGACTAATGAAAAACTGTTTTTT
CATKATGISATNEKLFF
>TRBV19|TRBJ2-1|-|-
TGTGCCAGTAGTTATCGACAGGCCTCCTACAATGAGCAGTTCTTC
CASSYRQASYNEQFF
>TRBV6-5|TRBJ2-3|TRBD2|-
TGTGCCAGCACCCTAGCGGGGGTAGATACGCAGTATTTT
CASTLAGVDTQYF
>TRBV7-7|TRBJ2-5|-|-
TGTGCCAGCAGCCCTGGGAGCGTCGGGACCCAGTACTTC
CASSPGSVGTQYF
>TRBV19|TRBJ2-5|TRBD2|-
TGTGCCAGTAGTATTCTCCTAGCGGGGGGGGAGACCCAGTACTTC
CASSILLAGGETQYF
>TRBV14|TRBJ2-7|-|once
TGTGCCAGCAGCCAAGGGCACAGGGTGAGGTACGAGCAGTACTTC
CASSQGHRVRYEQYF
>TRBV12-5|TRBJ2-2|-|-
TGTGCTAGTGCCTTTGAGGGCACCGGGGAGCTGTTTTTT
CASAFEGTGELFF
>TRBV4-3|TRBJ2-2|TRBD1|-
TGCGCCAGCAGCCCGACAGGGGGCGAAATGGACACCGGGGAGCTGTTTTTT
CASSPTGGEMDTGELFF
>TRBV7-9|TRBJ2-1|TRBD2|few
TGTGCCAGCAGCCCAAAGCGGGGGGTCTTGAAGTCCAATGAGCAGTTCTTC
CASSPKRGVLKSNEQFF
>TRBV30|TRBJ2-5|-|-
TGTGCCTGGAGTTTGAGTGTCCAAGAGACCCAGTACTTC
CAWSLSVQETQYF
>TRBV28|TRBJ1-5|TRBD1|-
TGTGCCAGCAGTTTAGAGGACAGGGGGTATCAAAGCAATCAGCCCCAGCATTTT
CASSLEDRGYQSNQPQHF
>TRBV6-1|TRBJ1-5|-|-
TGTGCCAGCAGTGACGGGCGGGGGTCAGGCAATCAGCCCCAGCATTTT
CASSDGRGSGNQPQHF
>TRBV3-1/TRBV3-2|TRBJ2-1|TRBD2|once
TGTGCCAGCAGCCATAGCGGGGGCAATGAGCAGTTCTTC
CASSHSGGNEQFF
>TRBV18|TRBJ2-3|-|-
TGTGCCAGCTCACCATTCCAGGGCACAGATACGCAGTATTTT
CASSPFQGTDTQYF
>TRBV20-1|TRBJ1-3|-|-
TGCAGTGCTAGTCCGGGGGTACGCTCTGGAAACACCATATATTTT
CSASPGVRSGNTIYF
>TRBV7-2|TRBJ1-1|-|-
TGTGCCAGCAGCTTGACTGGGAACACTGAAGCTTTCTTT
CASSLTGNTEAFF
>TRBV11-3|TRBJ2-2|TRBD1|once
TGTGCCAGCAGCTCCACTCAGGGGGCGCGCGGCACCGGGGAGCTGTTTTTT
CASSSTQGARGTGELFF
>TRBV29-1|TRBJ1-4|-|-
TGCAGCGTTGAGGTCGGGGGGGAGGAAGAAAAACTGTTTTTT
CSVEVGGEEEKLFF
>TRBV4-1|TRBJ1-1|-|-
TGCGCCAGCAGCCAAGAAGGGCACAGGGCAATGAACACTGAAGCTTTCTTT
CASSQEGHRAMNTEAFF
>TRBV6-1|TRBJ2-7|-|-
TGTGCCAGCAACCCGGGGGACTCCGCCTACGAGCAGTACTTC
CASNPGDSAYEQYF
>TRBV11-2|TRBJ1-3|-|-
TGTGCCAGCAGTCCACGGCCCGGGGACAACTCTGGAAACACCATATATTTT
CASSPRPGDNSGNTIYF